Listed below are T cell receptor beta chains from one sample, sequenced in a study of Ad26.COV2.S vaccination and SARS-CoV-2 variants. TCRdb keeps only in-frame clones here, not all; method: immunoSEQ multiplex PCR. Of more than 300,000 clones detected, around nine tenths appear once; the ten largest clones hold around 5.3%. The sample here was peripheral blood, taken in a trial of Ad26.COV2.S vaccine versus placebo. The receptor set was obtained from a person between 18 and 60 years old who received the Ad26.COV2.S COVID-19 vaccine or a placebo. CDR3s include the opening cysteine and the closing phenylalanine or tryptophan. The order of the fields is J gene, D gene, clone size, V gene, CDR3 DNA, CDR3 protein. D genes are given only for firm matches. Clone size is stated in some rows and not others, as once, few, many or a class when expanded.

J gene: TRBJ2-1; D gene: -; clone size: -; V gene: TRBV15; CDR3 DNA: TGTGCCACCAGCAGAGATCCGGGACCACCTGGAGATGAGCAGTTCTTC; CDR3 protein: CATSRDPGPPGDEQFF
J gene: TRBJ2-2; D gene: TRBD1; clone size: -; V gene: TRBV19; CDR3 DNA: TGTGCCAGTAGTGCCCGGACAGGGATGAACACCGGGGAGCTGTTTTTT; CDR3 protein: CASSARTGMNTGELFF
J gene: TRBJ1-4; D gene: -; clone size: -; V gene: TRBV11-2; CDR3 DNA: TGTGCCAGCAGCTTAGCTGGAAGCGGGGGTGAAAAACTGTTTTTT; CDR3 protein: CASSLAGSGGEKLFF
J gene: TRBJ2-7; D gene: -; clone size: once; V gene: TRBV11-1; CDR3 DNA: TGTGCCAGCAGCCGAGGACGGACCCTCCAAGACGAGCAGTACTTC; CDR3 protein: CASSRGRTLQDEQYF
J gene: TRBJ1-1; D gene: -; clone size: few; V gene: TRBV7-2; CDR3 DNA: TGTGCCAGCAGCTTAAGGCACACTGAAGCTTTCTTT; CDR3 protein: CASSLRHTEAFF
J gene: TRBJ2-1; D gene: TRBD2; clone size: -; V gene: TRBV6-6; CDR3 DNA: TGTGCCAGCAGTTACGGGCGAGCGGGGGACGAGCAGTTCTTC; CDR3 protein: CASSYGRAGDEQFF
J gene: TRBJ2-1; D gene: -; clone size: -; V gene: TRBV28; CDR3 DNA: TGTGCCAGCAGTTTGGTGGGGGCGAGCTCCTACAATGAGCAGTTCTTC; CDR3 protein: CASSLVGASSYNEQFF
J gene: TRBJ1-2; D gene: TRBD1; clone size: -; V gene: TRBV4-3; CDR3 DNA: TGCGCCAGCAGCCAAAACAGGGGCGACTATGGCTACACCTTC; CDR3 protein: CASSQNRGDYGYTF
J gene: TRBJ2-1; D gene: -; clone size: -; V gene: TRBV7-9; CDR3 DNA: TGTGCCAGCAGCTTAGTGGCAGACAGTGTAGGGGAGTTCTTC; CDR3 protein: CASSLVADSVGEFF
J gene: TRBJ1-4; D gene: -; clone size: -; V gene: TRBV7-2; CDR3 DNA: TGTGCCAGCAGCTTTAGTGGGGGAGAAAAACTGTTTTTT; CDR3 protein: CASSFSGGEKLFF
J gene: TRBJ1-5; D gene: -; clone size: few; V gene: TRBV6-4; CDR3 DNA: TGTGCCAGCAGTGAATATAGCAATCAGCCCCAGCATTTT; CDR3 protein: CASSEYSNQPQHF
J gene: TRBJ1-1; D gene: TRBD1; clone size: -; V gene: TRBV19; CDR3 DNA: TGTGCCAGTAGTATAGTGGCAGGGGGAGAGACTGAAGCTTTCTTT; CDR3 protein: CASSIVAGGETEAFF
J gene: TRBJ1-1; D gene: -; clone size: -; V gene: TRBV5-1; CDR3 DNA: TGCGCCAGCAGCTTGGGAAGTCAGGGTGGTCCTGAAGCTTTCTTT; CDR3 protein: CASSLGSQGGPEAFF
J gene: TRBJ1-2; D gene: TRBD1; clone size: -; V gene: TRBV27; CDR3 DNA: TGTGCCAGCAGTTGGGGGACAGGGGACGGCTACACCTTC; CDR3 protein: CASSWGTGDGYTF
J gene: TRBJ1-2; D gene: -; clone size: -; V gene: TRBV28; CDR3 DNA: TGTGCCAGCACCCCCTTCGGGCTGATCTATGGCTACACCTTC; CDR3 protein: CASTPFGLIYGYTF
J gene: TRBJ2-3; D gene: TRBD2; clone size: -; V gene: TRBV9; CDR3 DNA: TGTGCCAGCAGCGTAGGGCCTAGCGGGGGGGCGGATACGCAGTATTTT; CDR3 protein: CASSVGPSGGADTQYF
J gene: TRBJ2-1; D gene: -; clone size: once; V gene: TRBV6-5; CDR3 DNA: TGTGCCAGCAGTTACGGGGGAGGAACCTACAATGAGCAGTTCTTC; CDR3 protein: CASSYGGGTYNEQFF
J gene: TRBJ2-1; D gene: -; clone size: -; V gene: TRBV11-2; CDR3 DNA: TGTGCCAGCAGCTTAGTTCCCCTAGCTTTGAATGAGCAGTTCTTC; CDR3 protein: CASSLVPLALNEQFF
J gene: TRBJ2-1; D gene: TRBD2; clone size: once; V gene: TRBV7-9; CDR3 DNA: TGTGCCAGCAGCTTAAGGGCTAGCGGAGGCAATGAGCAGTTCTTC; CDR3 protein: CASSLRASGGNEQFF
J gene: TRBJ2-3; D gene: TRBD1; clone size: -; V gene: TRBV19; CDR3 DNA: TGTGCCAGTAGTCTGAACGCCTTACGGGACAGGGGCTCAGATACGCAGTATTTT; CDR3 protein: CASSLNALRDRGSDTQYF
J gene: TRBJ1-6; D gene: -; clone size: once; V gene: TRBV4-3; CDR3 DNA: TGCGCCAGCAGCCAAGAAATAGGGGCCTATAATTCACCCCTCCACTTT; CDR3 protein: CASSQEIGAYNSPLHF
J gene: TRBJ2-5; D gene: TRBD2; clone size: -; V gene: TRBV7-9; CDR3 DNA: TGTGCCAGCAGCTCTGAGGCCGGGACTAGCGGGGGACAAGAGACCCAGTACTTC; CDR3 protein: CASSSEAGTSGGQETQYF
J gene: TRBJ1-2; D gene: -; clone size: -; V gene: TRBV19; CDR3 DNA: TGTGCCAGTTCCCCGGGACGACGGGGCAATGGCTACACCTTC; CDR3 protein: CASSPGRRGNGYTF
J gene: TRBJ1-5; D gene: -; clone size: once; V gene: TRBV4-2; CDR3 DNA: TGTGCCAGCAGCCGAGAGATGGGGGGCAATCAGCCCCAGCATTTT; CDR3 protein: CASSREMGGNQPQHF
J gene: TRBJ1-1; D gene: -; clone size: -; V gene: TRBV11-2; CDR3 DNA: TGTGCCAGCAGCCTCCGACAGAACACTGAAGCTTTCTTT; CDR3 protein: CASSLRQNTEAFF
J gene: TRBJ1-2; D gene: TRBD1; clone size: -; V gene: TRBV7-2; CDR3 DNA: TGTGCCAGCAGCCCCCAACAGGGGGTGTCCTATGGCTACACCTTC; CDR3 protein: CASSPQQGVSYGYTF
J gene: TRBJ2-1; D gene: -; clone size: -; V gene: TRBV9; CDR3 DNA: TGTGCCAGCAGCTTCAGGGGTGCTGAGCAGTTCTTC; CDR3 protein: CASSFRGAEQFF
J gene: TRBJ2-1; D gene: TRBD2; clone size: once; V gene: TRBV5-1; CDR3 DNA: TGCGCCAGCAGCTTGGTCTCCAGCGGGAGTGGCGAGCAGTTCTTC; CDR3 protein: CASSLVSSGSGEQFF
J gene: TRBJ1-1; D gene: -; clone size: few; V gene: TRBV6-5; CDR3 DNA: TGTGCCAGCAGTTACTCGATTAACGTTAGGTTGACTGAAGCTTTCTTT; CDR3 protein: CASSYSINVRLTEAFF
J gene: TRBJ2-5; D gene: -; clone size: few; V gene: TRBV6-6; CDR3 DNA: TGTGCCAGCAGTTACTCGAGTCTTGTGGAGGCCCAGTACTTC; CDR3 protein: CASSYSSLVEAQYF
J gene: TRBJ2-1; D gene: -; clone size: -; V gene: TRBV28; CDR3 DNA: TGTGCCAGCAGTTTACGTCACCCAGGCAATGAGCAGTTCTTC; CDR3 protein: CASSLRHPGNEQFF
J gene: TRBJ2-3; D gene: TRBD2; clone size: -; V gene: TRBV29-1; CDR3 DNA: TGCAGCGTTTCTAGCGCGGAGGGAGGGGATACGCAGTATTTT; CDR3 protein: CSVSSAEGGDTQYF
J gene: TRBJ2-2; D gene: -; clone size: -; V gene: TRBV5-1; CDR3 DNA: TGCGCCAGCAGCTTGACGGGACCCGGGGAGCTGTTTTTT; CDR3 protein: CASSLTGPGELFF
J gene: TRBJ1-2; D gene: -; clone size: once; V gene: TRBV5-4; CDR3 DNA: TGTGCCAGCAGCTTGGCGGGGTTCGATGGCTACACCTTC; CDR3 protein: CASSLAGFDGYTF
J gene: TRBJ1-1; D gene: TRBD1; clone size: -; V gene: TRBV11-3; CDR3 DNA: TGTGCCAGCAGCTCGCGGGACAGGCCGGATGAAGCTTTCTTT; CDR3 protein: CASSSRDRPDEAFF
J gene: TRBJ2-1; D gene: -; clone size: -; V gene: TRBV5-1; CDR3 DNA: TGCGCCAGCAGCTCCGACCGGAGGGGATACAATGAGCAGTTCTTC; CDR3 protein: CASSSDRRGYNEQFF
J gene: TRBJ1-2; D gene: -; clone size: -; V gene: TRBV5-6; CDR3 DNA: TGTGCCAGCAGCTTGGTTCCGGGGGCCAGCATATTAGGCTACACCTTC; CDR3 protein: CASSLVPGASILGYTF
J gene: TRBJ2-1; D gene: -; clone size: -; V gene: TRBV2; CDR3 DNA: TGTGCCACCGGGGAGGACTGGGCCGGGAGTATTGATGAGCAGTTCTTC; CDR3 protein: CATGEDWAGSIDEQFF
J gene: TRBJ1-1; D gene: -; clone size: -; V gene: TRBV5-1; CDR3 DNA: TGCGCCAGCAGCACGGCCCGGGACGTAAACACTGAAGCTTTCTTT; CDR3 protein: CASSTARDVNTEAFF
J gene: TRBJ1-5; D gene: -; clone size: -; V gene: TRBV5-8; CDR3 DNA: TGTGCCAGCAGCTTGTTCGGTCAGCCCCAGCATTTT; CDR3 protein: CASSLFGQPQHF
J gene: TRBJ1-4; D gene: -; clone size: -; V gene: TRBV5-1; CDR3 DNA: TGCGCCAGCAGCTCCAGGGGCCTCGATGCCGAAAAACTGTTTTTT; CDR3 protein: CASSSRGLDAEKLFF
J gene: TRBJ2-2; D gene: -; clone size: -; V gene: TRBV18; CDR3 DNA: TGTGCCAGCTCACCACCTAATACGCTCGCGAACACCGGGGAGCTGTTTTTT; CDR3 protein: CASSPPNTLANTGELFF